These 28 T cell receptor beta chains share one sample of origin, sequenced in a study of response to subunit inactivated influenza vaccine. TCRdb ran MiXCR on the RT-PCR reads and lists one entry per CDR3 protein. This sample carries over 400,000 distinct CDR3 sequences, around 9.9% of them seen once, and the ten largest clones take about 12%. Source: PBMCs from blood, taken 35 to 45 days after vaccination. The receptors derive from a man in his forties or fifties who received an inactivated influenza vaccine.

The chain recombines TRBV4-2 with TRBJ2-6; the match to TRBD1 covers 8 bases. Per germline, CDR1 LGHNA and CDR2 YNFKEQ. J was trimmed by 0 bases and V by 1 base; bases with no gene match: 8. CDR3 length: 19 amino acids. CDR3 nucleotides: TGTGCCAGCAGCCAAGCCCGACAGGGGATTTACTCTGGGGCCAACGTCCTGACTTTC. This codes for CASSQARQGIYSGANVLTF.

The chain carries TRBV4-3 and TRBJ1-2, with D possibly being TRBD1 (6 bases). The length of the CDR3 is 16 residues. The germline V gene has CDR1 LGHNA and CDR2 YSLEER. Between the trimmed V and J ends, which lost 2 bases and 4 bases, there was a span of 17 bases. Here the CDR3 reads CASSQTTLKGGYGYTF. DNA for the CDR3: TGCGCCAGCAGCCAAACTACACTTAAAGGGGGCTATGGCTACACCTTC.

In its sample, this clonotype was seen a few times. The J gene is TRBJ1-5, the V gene TRBV20-1; D uncertain. Germline lookup yields CDR1 DFQATT and CDR2 SNEGSKA (reference sequence). The CDR3 is made up of 13 amino acids. Trimming shortened V by 3 bases and J by 4 bases, and 10 bases separated the two germline ends. The CDR3 DNA follows: TGCAGTGCTAGTCCCAAGTTAAATCAGCCCCAGCATTTT. It encodes CSASPKLNQPQHF.

This clonotype was detected ten times or more. The rearrangement joins TRBV7-2 to TRBJ2-1; D not certain. This CDR3 contains 15 residues. Germline-derived CDR1 and CDR2 are SGHTA and FQGNSA. V was pared by 5 bases and J by 0 bases, with 11 bases between. CDR3 amino acids: CASSIYWGSYNEQFF. The CDR3 DNA reads as TGTGCCAGCAGCATCTATTGGGGCTCCTACAATGAGCAGTTCTTC.

The chain links TRBV3-1 to TRBJ1-6, with a tentative D call TRBD1 (6 bases). The CDR3 is 16 residues long. CDR1 is LGHDT, CDR2 YNNKEL, per germline (reference sequence). V was shortened by 6 bases and J by 2 bases, with 14 bases between the two germline ends. Here the CDR3 reads CASRFAGVTYNSPLHF. The DNA of the CDR3 is TGTGCCAGCAGATTTGCAGGGGTAACCTATAATTCACCCCTCCACTTT.

The sample holds a few counts of this clonotype. The chain has TRBV28 and TRBJ1-2, with TRBD1 matching over 8 bases. The CDR3 spans 15 residues. In germline, CDR1 is MDHEN, CDR2 SYDVKM. Trimming cost V 2 bases and J 7 bases; bases outside gene matches: 9. The CDR3 loop reads CASSLGQGTPFGYTF. The DNA of the CDR3 is TGTGCCAGCAGTTTAGGACAGGGAACCCCTTTTGGCTACACCTTC.

The chain uses TRBV4-3 and TRBJ2-1; D possibly uses TRBD1 or TRBD2 (5 bases each). Between the trimmed V and J ends, which lost 1 base and 4 bases, there was a span of 14 bases. The germline V gene has CDR1 LGHNA and CDR2 YSLEER. CDR3 length: 16 residues. The chain's CDR3 is CASSQGFWGTYNEQFF. The CDR3 DNA is TGCGCCAGCAGCCAAGGGTTTTGGGGGACGTACAATGAGCAGTTCTTC.

This clonotype has more than one count but fewer than ten. The CDR3, as DNA: TGTGCCAGCAGTTCCATCCCTGGGACAGGGTCCTACGAGCAGTACTTC. It specifies CASSSIPGTGSYEQYF. The chain couples TRBV27 to TRBJ2-7; 9 nucleotides match TRBD1. Trimming at V came to 4 bases and at J to 1 base, leaving 8 bases not matched to a gene. CDR1 is MNHEY and CDR2 is SMNVEV in the germline V gene (reference sequence). This CDR3 is built from 16 residues.

The chain links TRBV5-1 to TRBJ2-7; 8 bases agree with TRBD2. The V gene end was trimmed by 4 bases and the J gene end by 4 bases; junction bases not matched to a gene: 4. The CDR3 covers 13 residues. Germline V gene sequence: CDR1 SGHRS, CDR2 YFSETQ. CDR3 DNA: TGCGCCAGCAGCGGAATAGCGGGGTACGAGCAGTACTTC. Amino acid sequence: CASSGIAGYEQYF.

The chain uses TRBV4-2 and TRBJ2-1; D is unclear. There are 17 residues in the CDR3. Germline CDR1 LGHNA, CDR2 YNFKEQ. Trimming removed 1 base at V and 0 bases at J, with 13 bases between. This chain's CDR3 is CASSQVLQTSSYNEQFF. The CDR3 DNA follows: TGTGCCAGCAGCCAAGTTCTCCAGACCTCCTCCTACAATGAGCAGTTCTTC.

The chain couples TRBV5-1 to TRBJ2-1, with 13 bases aligning to TRBD2. The V segment lost 5 bases and the J segment 8 bases; nucleotides outside the gene matches: 4. The CDR3 has 14 residues. Germline lookup yields CDR1 SGHRS and CDR2 YFSETQ. DNA for the CDR3: TGCGCCAGCAGAGGACTAGCGGGAGTACATGAGCAGTTCTTC. This gives the protein CASRGLAGVHEQFF.

This clonotype was observed many times. The gene calls are TRBV20-1 and TRBJ2-4; 12 positions match TRBD2. The CDR3 is 14 residues long. The germline gives CDR1 DFQATT, CDR2 SNEGSKA (reference sequence). With V trimmed by 6 bases and J by 8 bases, 8 bases remained unmatched. CDR3 sequence: CSAETSGRGDIQYF. In nucleotides, the CDR3 is TGCAGTGCGGAGACTAGCGGGAGAGGGGACATTCAGTACTTC.

V is TRBV6-2 or TRBV6-3 and J is TRBJ1-5, with D perhaps matching TRBD1 (6 bases). V was clipped by 5 bases and J by 0 bases, with 11 bases between them. Germline V gene sequence: CDR1 MNHEY, CDR2 SVGEGT. The CDR3 spans 15 residues. This CDR3 reads CASSPQGISNQPQHF. As DNA, the CDR3 is TGTGCCAGCAGTCCACAGGGAATTAGCAATCAGCCCCAGCATTTT.

Only a few counts were recorded for this clonotype. The V call is TRBV29-1, the J call TRBJ1-1; the D gene is possibly TRBD1 (5 bases). This CDR3 comprises 13 residues. V dropped 6 bases and J dropped 1 base, with 12 bases sitting between them. Germline V gene lookup returns CDR1 SQVTM and CDR2 ANQGSEA. The CDR3 DNA follows: TGCAGCGTGTCGGGACGGAGGAACACTGAAGCTTTCTTT. Translated: CSVSGRRNTEAFF.

This clonotype has ten or more counts. V gene TRBV5-5 combines with J gene TRBJ2-7, with TRBD2 matching over 8 bases. Germline CDR1 SGHKS, CDR2 YYEKEE (reference sequence). With V trimmed by 3 bases and J by 2 bases, 4 bases remained unmatched. This CDR3 is built from 14 residues. This CDR3 reads CASSSVAGTYEQYF. For the CDR3, the DNA is TGTGCCAGCAGCTCCGTAGCGGGGACCTACGAGCAGTACTTC.

The chain employs TRBV9 and TRBJ2-3; tentative D call: TRBD2 (6 bases). This CDR3 is 15 amino acids long. Deletions cut 4 bases from V and 0 bases from J, with 12 bases between. CDR1 and CDR2 from the germline V gene are SGDLS and YYNGEE. The CDR3 DNA is TGTGCCAGCAGCCTTAGCGGTCTGAGCACAGATACGCAGTATTTT. Amino acids: CASSLSGLSTDTQYF.

The chain combines TRBV7-2 with TRBJ2-4; D ambiguous. V gave up 5 bases and J gave up 0 bases, with 14 bases separating them. The V gene's germline CDR1 is SGHTA and CDR2 FQGNSA. The CDR3 runs to 16 residues. The CDR3 region is CASSLGPSLAKNIQYF. The CDR3 DNA follows: TGTGCCAGCAGCCTGGGCCCCTCCTTAGCCAAAAACATTCAGTACTTC.

The chain joins TRBV18 to TRBJ1-1; TRBD1 might be the D (6 bases). Germline CDR1 and CDR2: KGHSH and LQKENI. V was clipped by 3 bases and J by 4 bases, with 15 bases between them. This CDR3 is built from 15 residues. Written as DNA, the CDR3 is TGTGCCAGCTCACCGCGTGGGGGGCTGAGCACTGAAGCTTTCTTT. Protein product: CASSPRGGLSTEAFF.

The CDR3 DNA is TGTGCCAGCAGTGCAGGGGGCCCGTGGCCCCAGCATTTT. It is translated as CASSAGGPWPQHF. The V call is TRBV6-1, the J call TRBJ1-5; 8 bases line up with TRBD1. Germline trimming cut 4 bases from V and 9 bases from J; bases unmatched to any gene: 5. The germline CDR1 and CDR2 sequences are MNHNS and SASEGT. This CDR3 has 13 residues.

This clonotype was seen a few times. The chain uses TRBV7-9 and TRBJ2-1; TRBD2 matches at 10 bases. The CDR3 spans 15 residues. The V gene's germline CDR1 is SEHNR and CDR2 FQNEAQ (reference sequence). V lost 2 bases, J lost 9 bases, and 7 bases stayed unmatched. CDR3 sequence reads: CASSLNLAGAVEQFF. As DNA, the CDR3 is TGTGCCAGCAGCTTAAATCTAGCGGGAGCGGTTGAGCAGTTCTTC.

V gene TRBV25-1 combines with J gene TRBJ1-1; D not resolved. CDR3 length: 13 residues. Looked up from germline, CDR1 is MGHDK and CDR2 is SYGVNS. V was pared by 1 base and J by 4 bases, with 7 bases between. The CDR3 region is CASSESWVTEAFF. CDR3 DNA: TGTGCCAGCAGTGAATCTTGGGTCACTGAAGCTTTCTTT.

In this sample, this clonotype turned up a few times. The rearrangement joins TRBV20-1 to TRBJ1-5, with 7 bases lining up with TRBD1. This CDR3 comprises 14 residues. Per the germline V gene, CDR1 is DFQATT and CDR2 is SNEGSKA (reference sequence). The V segment lost 6 bases and the J segment 7 bases; nucleotides outside the gene matches: 12. The DNA for the CDR3 is TGCAGTGCCATAAGGGCAGGGGGAAGGCAGCCCCAGCATTTT. It translates to CSAIRAGGRQPQHF.

This clonotype was detected many times. The V gene is TRBV28, the J gene TRBJ2-5; D uncertain. The V end was cut by 7 bases, the J end by 0 bases, with 18 bases between. Germline values: CDR1 MDHEN, CDR2 SYDVKM. The CDR3 length is 16 residues. This chain's CDR3 is CASIPSPQNHQETQYF. The CDR3, as DNA: TGTGCCAGCATCCCATCGCCCCAGAACCACCAAGAGACCCAGTACTTC.

The chain employs TRBV11-1 and TRBJ2-1, with TRBD1 as a possible D gene (5 bases). From germline, CDR1 is SGHAT and CDR2 FQDESV (reference sequence). Between the trimmed V and J ends, which lost 6 bases and 6 bases, there was a span of 18 bases. CDR3 length: 15 residues. CDR3 residues: CASSLDTHFLNEQFF. Here the CDR3 DNA reads TGTGCCAGCAGTTTGGACACCCATTTTCTCAATGAGCAGTTCTTC.

This clonotype showed up many times. This chain uses TRBV12-3 or TRBV12-4 with TRBJ2-2, with D possibly TRBD1 on 5 matching bases. V lost 8 bases and J 7 bases, leaving 14 bases between the germline ends. The CDR3 has 13 residues. CDR3: CASGAGYNGELFF. The DNA for the CDR3 is TGTGCCAGCGGCGCAGGGTACAACGGGGAGCTGTTTTTT.

The chain recombines TRBV5-1 with TRBJ1-4, with TRBD1 matching 8 bases. The CDR3 has 14 residues. V lost 2 bases and J lost 7; bases outside the gene matches: 4. CDR1 SGHRS and CDR2 YFSETQ come from the germline V gene. The CDR3 bases are TGCGCCAGCAGCTTCCCCGGGACAGGTGAAAAACTGTTTTTT. Its protein product is CASSFPGTGEKLFF. The variable domain in full, completed from reference TRBV5-1 and TRBJ1-4, reads KAGVTQTPRYLIKTRGQQVTLSCSPISGHRSVSWYQQTPGQGLQFLFEYFSETQRNKGNFPGRFSGRQFSNSRSEMNVSTLELGDSALYLCASSFPGTGEKLFFGSGTQLSVL.

This clonotype was counted at least ten times. This rearrangement joins TRBV29-1 to TRBJ2-3; D is perhaps TRBD1 (6 bases). CDR3 length: 13 residues. Germline CDR1 is SQVTM and CDR2 is ANQGSEA. V was clipped by 6 bases and J by 2 bases, with 12 bases between them. In DNA, the CDR3 is TGCAGCGTCCTAACAGGGATCACAGATACGCAGTATTTT. Residues: CSVLTGITDTQYF.

The rearrangement links TRBV7-2 to TRBJ2-1; 10 bases align to TRBD2. V was clipped by 1 base and J by 3 bases; unmatched bases: 3. From germline, CDR1 is SGHTA and CDR2 FQGNSA. The CDR3 totals 16 residues. CDR3 sequence (DNA): TGTGCCAGCAGCTTAGATAGCGGGAGGCACTACAATGAGCAGTTCTTC. It yields the protein CASSLDSGRHYNEQFF.